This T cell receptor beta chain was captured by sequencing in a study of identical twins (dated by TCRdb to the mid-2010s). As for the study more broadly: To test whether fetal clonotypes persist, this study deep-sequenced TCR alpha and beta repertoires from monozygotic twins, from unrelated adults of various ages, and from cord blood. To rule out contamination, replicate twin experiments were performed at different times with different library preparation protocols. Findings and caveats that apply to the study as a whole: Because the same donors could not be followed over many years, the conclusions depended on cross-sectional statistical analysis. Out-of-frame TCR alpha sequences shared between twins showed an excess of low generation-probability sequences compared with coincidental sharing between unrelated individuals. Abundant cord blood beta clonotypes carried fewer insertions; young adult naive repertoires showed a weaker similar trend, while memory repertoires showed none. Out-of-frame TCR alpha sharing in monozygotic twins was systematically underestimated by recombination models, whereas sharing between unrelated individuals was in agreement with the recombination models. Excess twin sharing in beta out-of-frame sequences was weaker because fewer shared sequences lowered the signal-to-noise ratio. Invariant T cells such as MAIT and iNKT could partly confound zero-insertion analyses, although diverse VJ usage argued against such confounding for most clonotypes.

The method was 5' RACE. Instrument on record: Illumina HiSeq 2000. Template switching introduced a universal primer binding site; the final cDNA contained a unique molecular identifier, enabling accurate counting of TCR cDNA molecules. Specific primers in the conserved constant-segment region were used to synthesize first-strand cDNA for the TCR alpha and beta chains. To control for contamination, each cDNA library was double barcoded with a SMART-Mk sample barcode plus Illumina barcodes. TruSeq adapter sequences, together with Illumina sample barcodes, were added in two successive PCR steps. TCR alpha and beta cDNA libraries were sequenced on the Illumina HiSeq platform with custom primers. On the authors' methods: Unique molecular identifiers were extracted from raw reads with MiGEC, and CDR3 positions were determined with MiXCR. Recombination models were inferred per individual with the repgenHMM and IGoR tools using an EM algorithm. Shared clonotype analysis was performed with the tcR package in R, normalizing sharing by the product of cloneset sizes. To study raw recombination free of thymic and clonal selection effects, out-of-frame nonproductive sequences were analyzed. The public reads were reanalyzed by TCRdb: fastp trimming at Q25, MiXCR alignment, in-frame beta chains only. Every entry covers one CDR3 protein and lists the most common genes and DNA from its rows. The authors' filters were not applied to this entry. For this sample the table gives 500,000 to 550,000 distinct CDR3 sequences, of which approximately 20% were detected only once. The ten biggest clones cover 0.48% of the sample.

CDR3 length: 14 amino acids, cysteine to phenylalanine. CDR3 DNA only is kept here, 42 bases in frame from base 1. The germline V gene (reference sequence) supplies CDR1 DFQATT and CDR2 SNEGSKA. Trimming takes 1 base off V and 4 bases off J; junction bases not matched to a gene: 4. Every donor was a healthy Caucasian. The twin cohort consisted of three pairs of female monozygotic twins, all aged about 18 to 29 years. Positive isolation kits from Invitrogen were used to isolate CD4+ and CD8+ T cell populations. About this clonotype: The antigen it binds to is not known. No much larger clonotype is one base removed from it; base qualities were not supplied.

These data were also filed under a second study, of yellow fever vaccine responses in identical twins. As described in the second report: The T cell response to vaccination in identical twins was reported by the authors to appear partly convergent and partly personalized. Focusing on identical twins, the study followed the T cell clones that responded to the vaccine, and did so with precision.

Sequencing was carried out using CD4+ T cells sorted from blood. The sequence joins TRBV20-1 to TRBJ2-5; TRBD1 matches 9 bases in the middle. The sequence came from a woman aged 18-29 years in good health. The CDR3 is CSARGGTGIETQYF. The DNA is TGCAGTGCTAGAGGCGGGACAGGGATAGAGACCCAGTACTTC.